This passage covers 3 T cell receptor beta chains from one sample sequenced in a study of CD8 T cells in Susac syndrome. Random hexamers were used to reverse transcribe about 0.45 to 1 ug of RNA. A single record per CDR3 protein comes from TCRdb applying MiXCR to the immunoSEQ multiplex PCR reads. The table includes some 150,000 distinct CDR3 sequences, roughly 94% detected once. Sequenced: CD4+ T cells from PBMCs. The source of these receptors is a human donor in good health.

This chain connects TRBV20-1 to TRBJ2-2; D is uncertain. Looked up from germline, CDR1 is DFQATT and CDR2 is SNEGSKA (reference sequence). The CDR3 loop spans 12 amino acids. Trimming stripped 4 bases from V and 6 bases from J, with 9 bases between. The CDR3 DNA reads TGCAGTGCTATCGTGGCAGCCGGGGAGCTGTTTTTT. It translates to CSAIVAAGELFF.

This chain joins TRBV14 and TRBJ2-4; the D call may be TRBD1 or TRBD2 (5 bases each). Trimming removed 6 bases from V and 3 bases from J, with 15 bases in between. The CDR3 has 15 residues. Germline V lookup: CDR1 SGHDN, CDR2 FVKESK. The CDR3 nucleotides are TGTGCCAGCAGTCGAGGGACCTCAGGCAAAAACATTCAGTACTTC. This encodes CASSRGTSGKNIQYF.

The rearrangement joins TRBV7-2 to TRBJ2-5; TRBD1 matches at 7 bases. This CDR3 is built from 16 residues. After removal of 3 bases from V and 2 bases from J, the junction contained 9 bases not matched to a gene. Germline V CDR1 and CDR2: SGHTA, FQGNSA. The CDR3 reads CASSFPTGTIQETQYF. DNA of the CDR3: TGTGCCAGCAGCTTTCCGACAGGGACAATTCAAGAGACCCAGTACTTC.